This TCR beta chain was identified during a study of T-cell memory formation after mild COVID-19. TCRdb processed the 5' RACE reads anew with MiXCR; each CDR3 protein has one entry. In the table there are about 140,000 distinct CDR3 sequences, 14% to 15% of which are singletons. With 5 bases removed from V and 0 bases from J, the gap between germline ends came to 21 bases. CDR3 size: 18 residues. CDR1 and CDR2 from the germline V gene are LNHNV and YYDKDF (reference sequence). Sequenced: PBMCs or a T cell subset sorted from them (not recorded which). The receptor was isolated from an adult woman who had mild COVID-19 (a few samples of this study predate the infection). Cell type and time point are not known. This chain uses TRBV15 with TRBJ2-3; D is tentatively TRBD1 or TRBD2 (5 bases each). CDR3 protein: CATSGGSSRSSSTDTQYF. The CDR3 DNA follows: TGTGCCACCAGCGGGGGTTCTAGTCGAAGCTCTAGCACAGATACGCAGTATTTT.